The 25 T cell receptor beta chains in this list originate from one sample, sequenced in a study of CD8+ T cells in alopecia areata. Markers including CD4, CD8alpha, NKG2D and NKG2ACE guided sorting of pooled cutaneous lymph node cells. RNA extraction and reverse transcription yielded cDNA as sequencing template. Assay: immunoSEQ multiplex PCR; the TCRdb copy retains only in-frame clones and omits some. The specimen has under 350,000 clones, none found just once. Sequencing was done on a sample of CD4+ T cells sorted from a lymph node. The receptor set was obtained from a C3H/HeJ mouse with alopecia areata. The strain is characterized by the MHC haplotype H2-k.

This clone was found a few times. Gene and germline names: mouse. The read ends 4 residues early relative to the CDR3; the germline J gene fills the gap. This chain links TRBV13-1 with TRBJ2-3, with 11 bases fitting TRBD1. The CDR3 length is 16 residues. After removal of 0 bases from V and 2 bases from J, the junction contained 2 bases not matched to a gene. Germline V gene sequence: CDR1 NSHNY, CDR2 SYGAGN. The DNA read from the CDR3 is TGTGCCAGCAGTGATGGGGGACAGGGGGATGCAGAA. Translation: CASSDGGQGDAE. The full CDR3 sequence reads CASSDGGQGDAETLYF.

This clone was seen more than once but under ten times. Mouse gene names apply. The CDR3 end is not reached by the read, which stops 4 residues before it; the germline J gene fills it in. The V call is TRBV19, the J call TRBJ2-7; 12 positions agree with TRBD2. The J segment lost 3 bases and the V segment lost 7 bases, leaving 2 bases of the junction unmatched. Germline V CDR1 and CDR2: FNHDT, SITEND (reference sequence). The CDR3 covers 13 residues. CDR3 DNA (partial): TGTGCCAGCGGGGACTGGGGGGACTAT. Protein sequence: CASGDWGDY. The CDR3 in full is CASGDWGDYEQYF. Together with reference TRBV19 and TRBJ2-7, the CDR3 gives the full variable domain: GGIITQTPKFLIGQEGQKLTLKCQQNFNHDTMYWYRQDSGKGLRLIYYSITENDLQKGDLSEGYDASREKKSSFSLTVTSAQKNEMAVFLCASGDWGDYEQYFGPGTRLTVL.

As to this clone: Gene and germline names: mouse. The read is 3 residues too short to cover the CDR3 end, so that end is filled in from the germline J gene. The rearrangement links TRBV1 to TRBJ1-6; 9 nucleotides match TRBD1. TRBJ1-6 is an ORF for which the function is uncertain. Germline CDR1 reads NSQYPW; CDR2 reads LRSPGD (reference sequence). Trimming cost V 0 bases and J 7 bases; bases outside gene matches: 1. CDR3 length equals 15 residues. Partial CDR3 DNA: TGCACCTGCAGTGCAGAGGGACAGGGAAATTCGCCC. Its translation is CTCSAEGQGNSP. The CDR3 in full is CTCSAEGQGNSPLYF.

As to this clone: The listed genes are named as in mouse. Coverage ceases 4 residues before the CDR3 finishes, and the germline J gene fills in the end. This chain joins TRBV29 and TRBJ2-2; D unclear. Germline CDR1 reads MSHET; CDR2 reads SYDVDS. This CDR3 is built from 13 residues. The V and J ends lost 5 bases and 0 bases respectively, with 4 bases between them. The covered CDR3 bases are TGTGCTAGCAGTCCCTCAAACACCGGG. It codes for CASSPSNTG. The whole CDR3 sequence is CASSPSNTGQLYF. Complete variable domain (other parts from reference TRBV29 and TRBJ2-2): DMKVTQMPRYLIKRMGENVLLECGQDMSHETMYWYRQDPGLGLQLIYISYDVDSNSEGDIPKGYRVSRKKREHFSLILDSAKTNQTSVYFCASSPSNTGQLYFGEGSKLTVL.

This clone was observed at least ten times. Gene labels here are mouse ones. With the read ending 4 residues before the CDR3 end, the germline J gene is used to fill in that end. The sample carries other DNA sequences with the same CDR3. The chain is built from TRBV3 and TRBJ2-2; 12 bases match TRBD2. Germline CDR1 SNHLY, CDR2 FYNGKV (reference sequence). The ends lost 5 bases at V and 3 bases at J; junction bases unmatched: 4. This CDR3 has 16 residues. The covered CDR3 bases are TGTGCCAGCAGCCCGAGGGACTGGGGGGACACCGGG. It yields the protein CASSPRDWGDTG. The CDR3 in full is CASSPRDWGDTGQLYF.

In regard to this clone: Here the gene names and germline are mouse. From the germline J gene comes the end of the CDR3, since the read stops 4 residues before it. The rearrangement links TRBV5 to TRBJ2-5, with 7 bases aligning to TRBD1. The CDR3 has 14 residues. With 4 bases clipped from V and 2 bases from J, the junction kept 3 bases outside the gene matches. CDR1 is LGHNA, CDR2 YNLKQL, per germline (reference sequence). The sequenced part of the CDR3 DNA is TGTGCCAGCAGCCCGACAGGGCCCCAAGAC. Its protein product is CASSPTGPQD. The full CDR3 protein reads CASSPTGPQDTQYF.

As for this clone: The gene symbols are mouse symbols. Read data end 4 residues before the CDR3 end; the end is taken from the germline J gene. V usage is TRBV19 and J usage is TRBJ2-1; 12 nucleotides agree with TRBD2. Germline V gene data show CDR1 as FNHDT and CDR2 as SITEND (reference sequence). J was trimmed by 3 bases and V by 6 bases; bases with no gene match: 4. The CDR3 is 15 amino acids. The CDR3 bases that were read are TGTGCCAGCACCCTGGACTGGGGGGGCTATGCT. Amino acids: CASTLDWGGYA. The complete CDR3 protein is CASTLDWGGYAEQFF.

Note on this clone: The gene symbols are mouse symbols. Partial CDR3 DNA: TGTGCCAGCAGTGATGCCGGTTATGGTTCGCCC. It yields the protein CASSDAGYGSP. The CDR3 as a whole reads CASSDAGYGSPLYF. The rearrangement joins TRBV13-1 to TRBJ1-6, with no clear D. The CDR3 end falls 3 residues outside the read, so it is completed with the germline J gene. TRBJ1-6 is an open reading frame whose function is uncertain. V was pared by 0 bases and J by 9 bases, with 10 bases between. The CDR3 runs 14 residues. CDR1 is NSHNY and CDR2 is SYGAGN in the germline V gene.

This clone was seen at least ten times. The genes are named according to mouse. Sequencing ends 4 residues short of the CDR3 end; the germline J gene provides the rest. This chain connects TRBV19 to TRBJ2-1, with TRBD2 matching 12 bases. V trimming: 2 bases; J trimming: 6 bases; junction bases outside the gene matches: 12. CDR1 and CDR2 from the germline V gene are FNHDT and SITEND (reference sequence). This CDR3 contains 18 residues. CDR3 sequence reads: CASSMLFRDWGAGAEQFF. The CDR3 bases that were read are TGTGCCAGCAGTATGCTCTTCCGGGACTGGGGGGCTGGTGCT.

This clone has just a few counts. The gene symbols are mouse symbols. The read is 4 residues too short to cover the CDR3 end, so that end is filled in from the germline J gene. V usage is TRBV31 and J usage is TRBJ2-5, with D perhaps TRBD2 (5 bases). The germline CDR1 and CDR2 sequences are GKSSPN and SITVG. This CDR3 comprises 13 residues. Trimming left V 6 bases short and J 0 bases short, with 10 bases between. The DNA read from the CDR3 is TGTGCCTGCACCTGGGTTAACCAAGAC. Protein product: CACTWVNQD. In full, the CDR3 reads CACTWVNQDTQYF.

This clone showed up just a few times. Gene names are the mouse ones. The CDR3 goes on 4 residues after the read ends, and that part is filled in from the germline J gene. The chain combines TRBV31 with TRBJ1-2, with TRBD1 matching 7 bases. CDR3 size: 15 residues. Germline values: CDR1 GKSSPN, CDR2 SITVG. The V and J ends lost 0 bases and 0 bases, in that order; junction bases with no gene match: 4. CDR3 DNA, as far as it was read: TGTGCCTGGAGTCTTCCCAGGGGGGCAAACTCC. Translation: CAWSLPRGANS. The complete CDR3 sequence is CAWSLPRGANSDYTF.

This clone was seen only a few times. Genes and germline are mouse. The read terminates 4 residues before the CDR3 end, so the remaining end is supplied by the germline J gene. The rearrangement links TRBV13-3 to TRBJ2-3, with D maybe TRBD1 (5 bases). Trimming took 0 bases from V and 0 from J, leaving 8 bases between them. Germline values: CDR1 NNHDY, CDR2 SYVADS. The CDR3 length is 15 residues. The part of the CDR3 DNA that was read is TGTGCCAGCAGTGATGCAGGGTGGAGTGCAGAA. This encodes CASSDAGWSAE. The full CDR3 is CASSDAGWSAETLYF.

About this clone itself: Gene and germline names: mouse. The read finishes 4 residues shy of the CDR3 end, and the germline J gene is used to complete it. The V gene is TRBV5, the J gene TRBJ2-7; the match to TRBD1 covers 10 bases. The V gene's germline CDR1 is LGHNA and CDR2 YNLKQL (reference sequence). The CDR3 contains 13 residues. The CDR3 loop reads CASSPTGGHEQYF. The CDR3 bases that were read are TGTGCCAGCAGCCCGACAGGGGGCCAT.

This clone was observed a handful of times. The gene symbols are mouse symbols. From the germline J gene comes the end of the CDR3, since the read stops 4 residues before it. The rearrangement links TRBV19 to TRBJ2-5; 8 bases fit TRBD1. This CDR3 is 13 amino acids long. Germline lookup yields CDR1 FNHDT and CDR2 SITEND (reference sequence). The CDR3 is CASSTTGDDTQYF. Partial CDR3 DNA: TGTGCCAGCAGTACGACAGGGGACGAC.

This clone has only a few counts. Genes here carry mouse names. The sequence runs out 4 residues before the end of the CDR3; the remainder is reconstructed from the germline J gene. The chain is built from TRBV19 and TRBJ2-4; 9 bases match TRBD2. V was clipped by 0 bases and J by 3 bases; unmatched bases: 2. CDR3 length: 15 residues. The germline V gene has CDR1 FNHDT and CDR2 SITEND (reference sequence). The CDR3 DNA, read in part, is TGTGCCAGCAGTATAGTGGGACTGGGCCAAAAC. Its protein product is CASSIVGLGQN. The CDR3, in full, reads CASSIVGLGQNTLYF.

A few counts support this clone. Possible read error: a much larger clone is one base away. The gene names here belong to mouse. The read finishes 4 residues shy of the CDR3 end, and the germline J gene is used to complete it. This sample includes further DNA sequences coding for the same CDR3. The chain is built from TRBV4 and TRBJ1-2; D is perhaps TRBD1 (6 bases). The V and J ends lost 5 bases and 1 base respectively, with 8 bases between them. The CDR3 contains 13 residues. Germline V gene lookup returns CDR1 LGHDT and CDR2 YNNKQL (reference sequence). CDR3 loop: CASSPGQNSDYTF. The CDR3 DNA, read in part, is TGTGCCAGCAGCCCGGGACAAAACTCC.

This clone turned up a few times. The genes are named according to mouse. The CDR3 extends 4 residues past the end of the read, so its final part is completed from the germline J gene. The chain recombines TRBV1 with TRBJ2-1, with 8 positions matching TRBD1. The V gene's germline CDR1 is NSQYPW and CDR2 LRSPGD (reference sequence). The CDR3 consists of 14 residues. This CDR3 reads CTCSARGQGAEQFF. Partial CDR3 DNA: TGCACCTGCAGTGCCAGGGGGCAAGGGGCT.

This clone occurred a few times. Given a much more abundant clone one base away, this may be a read error. Genes and germline come from the mouse. The read stops 4 residues short of the end of the CDR3; the missing end is completed from the germline J gene. The chain has TRBV1 and TRBJ1-2; D is possibly TRBD1 (5 bases). Trimming removed 0 bases at V and 0 bases at J, with 8 bases between. Germline V lookup: CDR1 NSQYPW, CDR2 LRSPGD (reference sequence). The CDR3 extends over 15 amino acids. Partial CDR3 DNA: TGCACCTGCAGTGCAGAACAGGAGGCAAACTCC. Translated, it gives CTCSAEQEANS. The full CDR3 reads CTCSAEQEANSDYTF.

Of note for this clone: Here the gene names and germline are mouse. Coverage ceases 4 residues before the CDR3 finishes, and the germline J gene fills in the end. The chain links TRBV5 to TRBJ2-1; 11 bases map to TRBD1. Germline assignment: CDR1 LGHNA and CDR2 YNLKQL (reference sequence). The CDR3 has 15 residues. Trimming took 6 bases from V and 6 from J; bases not matched to a gene: 7. The CDR3 DNA, read in part, is TGTGCCAGCAGGCCAAGGGACAGGGGGTTTGCT. Translated, it gives CASRPRDRGFA. The whole CDR3 sequence is CASRPRDRGFAEQFF.

This clone was seen only a few times. Germline and genes here are mouse. The read terminates 4 residues before the CDR3 end, so the remaining end is supplied by the germline J gene. The chain links TRBV31 to TRBJ1-2, with 10 bases that match TRBD1. CDR3 size: 13 residues. Germline CDR1 reads GKSSPN; CDR2 reads SITVG. J was trimmed by 2 bases and V by 3 bases; bases with no gene match: 0. The part of the CDR3 DNA that was read is TGTGCCTGGAGGACAGGGGGCAACTCC. The encoded protein is CAWRTGGNS. The entire CDR3 protein reads CAWRTGGNSDYTF. The whole variable domain, filled in from reference TRBV31 and TRBJ1-2, reads AQTIHQWPVAEIKAVGSPLSLGCTIKGKSSPNLYWYWQATGGTLQQLFYSITVGQVESVVQLNLSASRPKDDQFILSTEKLLLSHSGFYLCAWRTGGNSDYTFGSGTRLLVI.

Note on this clone: The gene names given are mouse names. Read sequence stops 4 residues before the CDR3 end, and the germline J gene provides the missing end. This chain joins TRBV13-1 and TRBJ1-1; 7 bases fit TRBD1. CDR3 size: 12 residues. V shed 5 bases and J 4 bases; nucleotides not matched to a gene: 2. Germline-derived CDR1 and CDR2 are NSHNY and SYGAGN. CDR3 bases read: TGTGCCAGCAGGGCAGGGGGCACA. Its translation is CASRAGGT. The CDR3, in full, reads CASRAGGTEVFF.

This clone was counted many times. Germline and genes: mouse. The read stops 4 residues short of the end of the CDR3; the missing end is completed from the germline J gene. The chain combines TRBV13-3 with TRBJ1-2; no definite D call. CDR3 length: 12 residues. The germline gives CDR1 NNHDY, CDR2 SYVADS. With 7 bases removed from V and 0 bases from J, the gap between germline ends came to 7 bases. The part of the CDR3 DNA that was read is TGTGCCAGCGCCAGATCAAACTCC. It yields the protein CASARSNS. The full CDR3 sequence reads CASARSNSDYTF.

Turning to this clone: Gene names and germline match the mouse. The CDR3 end falls 4 residues outside the read, so it is completed with the germline J gene. Different DNA sequences within this sample yield the same CDR3. The J gene is TRBJ2-3, the V gene TRBV13-1; D remains ambiguous. The CDR3 has 13 amino acids. Germline CDR1 NSHNY, CDR2 SYGAGN. Trimming stripped 4 bases from V and 0 bases from J, with 6 bases between. This CDR3 is CASSPASAETLYF. Partial CDR3 DNA: TGTGCCAGCAGTCCAGCCAGTGCAGAA.

This clone was observed a few times. Gene names denote mouse genes. Other DNA sequences from this sample encode an identical CDR3 as well. The CDR3 bases that were read are TGTGCCAGCAGTATCGGCTGGGGGGTTGCT. Translating it yields CASSIGWGVA. The entire CDR3 is CASSIGWGVAEQFF. V and J are TRBV19 and TRBJ2-1, with 8 bases fitting TRBD2. The CDR3 extends 4 residues past the end of the read, so its final part is completed from the germline J gene. Trimming removed 2 bases from V and 6 bases from J; junction bases left unmatched: 4. Germline loops: CDR1 FNHDT, CDR2 SITEND (reference sequence). The CDR3 spans 14 residues.

Remarks on this clone: Genes and germline are mouse. Partial CDR3 DNA: TGTGCCAGCAGCCACGACAGGGAGAAC. It specifies CASSHDREN. The complete CDR3 protein is CASSHDRENTLYF. V usage is TRBV5 and J usage is TRBJ2-4; 7 nucleotides match TRBD1. The sequence runs out 4 residues before the end of the CDR3; the remainder is reconstructed from the germline J gene. Germline loops: CDR1 LGHNA, CDR2 YNLKQL (reference sequence). The CDR3 is 13 amino acids.